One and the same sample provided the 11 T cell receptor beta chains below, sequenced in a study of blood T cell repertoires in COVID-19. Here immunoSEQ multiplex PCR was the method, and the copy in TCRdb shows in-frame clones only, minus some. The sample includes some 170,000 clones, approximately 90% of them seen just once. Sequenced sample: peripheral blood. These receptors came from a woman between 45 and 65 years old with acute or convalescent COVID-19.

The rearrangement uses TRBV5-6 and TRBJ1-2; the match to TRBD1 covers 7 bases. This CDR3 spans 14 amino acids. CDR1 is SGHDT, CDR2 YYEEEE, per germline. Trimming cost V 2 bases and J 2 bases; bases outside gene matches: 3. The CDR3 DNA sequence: TGTGCCAGCAGCTTAGGGGGCGCCAACTATGGCTACACCTTC. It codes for CASSLGGANYGYTF.

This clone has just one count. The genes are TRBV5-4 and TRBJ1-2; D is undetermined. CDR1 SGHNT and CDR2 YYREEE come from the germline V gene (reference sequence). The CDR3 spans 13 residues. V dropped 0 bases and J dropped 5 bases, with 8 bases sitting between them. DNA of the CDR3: TGTGCCAGCAGCTTGGAACAGATATATGGCTACACCTTC. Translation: CASSLEQIYGYTF.

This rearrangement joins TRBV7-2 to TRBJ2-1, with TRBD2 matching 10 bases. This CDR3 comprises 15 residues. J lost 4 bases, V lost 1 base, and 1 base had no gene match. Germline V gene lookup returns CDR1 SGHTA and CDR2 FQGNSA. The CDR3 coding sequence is TGTGCCAGCAGCTTAGATAGCGGGGGGTACAATGAGCAGTTCTTC. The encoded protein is CASSLDSGGYNEQFF.

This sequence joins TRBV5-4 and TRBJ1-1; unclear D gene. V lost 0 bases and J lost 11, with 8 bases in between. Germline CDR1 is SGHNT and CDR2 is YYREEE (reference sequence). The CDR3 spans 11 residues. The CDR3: CASSLDREAFF. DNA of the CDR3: TGTGCCAGCAGCTTGGACAGAGAGGCTTTCTTT.

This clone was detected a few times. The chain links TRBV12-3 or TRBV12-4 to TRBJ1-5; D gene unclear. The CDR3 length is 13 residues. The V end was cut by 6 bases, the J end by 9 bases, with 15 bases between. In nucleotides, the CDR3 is TGTGCCAGCAGCTTTAAAGAGGAATCGCCCCAGCATTTT. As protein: CASSFKEESPQHF.

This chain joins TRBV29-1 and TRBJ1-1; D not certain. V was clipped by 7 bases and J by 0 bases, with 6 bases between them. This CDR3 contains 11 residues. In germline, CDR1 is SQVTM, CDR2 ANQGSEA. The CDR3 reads CSARVNTEAFF. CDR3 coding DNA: TGCAGCGCCCGGGTGAACACTGAAGCTTTCTTT. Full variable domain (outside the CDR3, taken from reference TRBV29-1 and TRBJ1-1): SAVISQKPSRDICQRGTSLTIQCQVDSQVTMMFWYRQQPGQSLTLIATANQGSEATYESGFVIDKFPISRPNLTFSTLTVSNMSPEDSSIYLCSARVNTEAFFGQGTRLTVV.

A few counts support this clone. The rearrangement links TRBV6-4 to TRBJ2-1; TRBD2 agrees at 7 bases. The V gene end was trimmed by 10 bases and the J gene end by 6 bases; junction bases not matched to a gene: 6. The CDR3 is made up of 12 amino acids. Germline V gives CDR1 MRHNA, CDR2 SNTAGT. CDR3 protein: CATSTSRNEQFF. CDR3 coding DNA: TGTGCCACCTCGACTAGCCGCAATGAGCAGTTCTTC.

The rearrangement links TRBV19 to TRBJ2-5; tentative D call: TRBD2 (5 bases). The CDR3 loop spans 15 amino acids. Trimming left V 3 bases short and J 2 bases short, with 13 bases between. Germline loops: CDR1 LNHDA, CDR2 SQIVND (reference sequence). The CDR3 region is CASSMEEMSQETQYF. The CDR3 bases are TGTGCCAGTAGTATGGAGGAGATGTCACAAGAGACCCAGTACTTC.

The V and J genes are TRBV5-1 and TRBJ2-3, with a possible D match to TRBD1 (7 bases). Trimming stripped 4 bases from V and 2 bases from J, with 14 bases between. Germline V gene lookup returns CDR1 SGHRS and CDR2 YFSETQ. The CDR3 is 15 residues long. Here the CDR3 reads CASSAGGQLTDTQYF. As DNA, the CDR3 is TGCGCCAGCAGCGCCGGGGGACAGCTCACAGATACGCAGTATTTT.

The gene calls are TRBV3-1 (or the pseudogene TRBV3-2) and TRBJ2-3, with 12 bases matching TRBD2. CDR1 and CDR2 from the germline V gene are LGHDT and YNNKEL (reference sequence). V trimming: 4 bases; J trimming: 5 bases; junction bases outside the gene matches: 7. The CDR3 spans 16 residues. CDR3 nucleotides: TGTGCCAGCAGCCTTCAACTAGCGGGGGGATTAGATACGCAGTATTTT. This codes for CASSLQLAGGLDTQYF.

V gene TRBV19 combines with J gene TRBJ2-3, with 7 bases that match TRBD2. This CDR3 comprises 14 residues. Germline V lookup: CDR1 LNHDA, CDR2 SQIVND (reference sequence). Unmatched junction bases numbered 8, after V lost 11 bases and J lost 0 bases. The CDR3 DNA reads TGTGCCGCGAGCGGGGCGACTAGCACAGATACGCAGTATTTT. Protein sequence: CAASGATSTDTQYF.